Presented here are 21 T cell receptor beta chains from one specimen sequenced in a study of shared clonotypes between healthy human individuals. The table came from immunoSEQ multiplex PCR; TCRdb's copy has only in-frame clones and leaves some out. In the table there are fewer than 1.4 million clones, about 84% of which are singletons. The source material was memory CD4+ T cells from PBMCs. Subset indicated: CD45RA-negative fraction. These receptors all stem from a man aged 18 to 29 in good health. Some clones in this sample may be carry-over from other donors' samples.

The chain has TRBV28 and TRBJ1-2, with 7 bases matching TRBD1. This CDR3 is 14 amino acids long. V dropped 5 bases and J dropped 2; count of bases not matched to a gene: 5. The germline gives CDR1 MDHEN, CDR2 SYDVKM. In DNA, the CDR3 is TGTGCCAGCAGTCCCCCAGGGGGAAACTATGGCTACACCTTC. This codes for CASSPPGGNYGYTF.

The genes are TRBV25-1 and TRBJ1-1, with a possible D match to TRBD1 (5 bases). The CDR3 contains 14 residues. Germline assignment: CDR1 MGHDK and CDR2 SYGVNS. The germline V and J ends were trimmed by 0 bases and 12 bases, with 17 bases remaining between them. CDR3 protein: CASSEYRGGTRTFF. In DNA, the CDR3 is TGTGCCAGCAGTGAATATCGCGGTGGGACTAGGACTTTCTTT.

The chain links TRBV5-1 to TRBJ2-3; D gene ambiguous. Per the germline V gene, CDR1 is SGHRS and CDR2 is YFSETQ. The V end was cut by 4 bases, the J end by 0 bases, with 9 bases between. The CDR3 is 14 amino acids. The CDR3 spells CASSRSSSTDTQYF. The CDR3 region has the DNA TGCGCCAGCAGCCGGTCGTCAAGCACAGATACGCAGTATTTT. Complete variable domain (other parts from reference TRBV5-1 and TRBJ2-3): KAGVTQTPRYLIKTRGQQVTLSCSPISGHRSVSWYQQTPGQGLQFLFEYFSETQRNKGNFPGRFSGRQFSNSRSEMNVSTLELGDSALYLCASSRSSSTDTQYFGPGTRLTVL.

This clone was detected a few times. The genes are TRBV27 and TRBJ1-1, with no clear D. The germline V and J ends were trimmed by 2 bases and 1 base, with 17 bases remaining between them. Germline-derived CDR1 and CDR2 are MNHEY and SMNVEV (reference sequence). CDR3 length: 17 residues. CDR3 coding DNA: TGTGCCAGCAGTTTAGCCCCAAGTGAGGTGCCGAACACTGAAGCTTTCTTT. This sequence encodes CASSLAPSEVPNTEAFF.

The chain has TRBV11-2 and TRBJ2-5; 8 positions agree with TRBD1. J was trimmed by 5 bases and V by 5 bases; bases with no gene match: 10. Per germline, CDR1 SGHAT and CDR2 FQNNGV. The CDR3 is 15 amino acids. The chain's CDR3 is CASSPFSGGGETQYF. CDR3 in DNA: TGTGCCAGCAGCCCTTTCTCAGGGGGCGGGGAGACCCAGTACTTC.

This chain joins TRBV5-1 and TRBJ2-7, with D maybe TRBD1 (5 bases). The CDR3 length is 13 residues. With 4 bases removed from V and 1 base from J, the gap between germline ends came to 9 bases. Germline V gene sequence: CDR1 SGHRS, CDR2 YFSETQ. The CDR3 DNA reads TGCGCCAGCAGCGTGACAGTTTCCTACGAGCAGTACTTC. Encoded protein: CASSVTVSYEQYF.

This clone was counted between two and nine times. The chain links TRBV5-1 to TRBJ2-2; TRBD1 matches 8 bases. In germline, CDR1 is SGHRS, CDR2 YFSETQ. The CDR3 consists of 14 residues. V shed 7 bases, J shed 2 bases, and the junction held 4 bases outside the gene matches. The CDR3 sequence is CASADRVNTGELFF. The CDR3, as DNA: TGCGCCAGCGCGGACAGGGTCAACACCGGGGAGCTGTTTTTT. The whole variable domain, filled in from reference TRBV5-1 and TRBJ2-2, reads KAGVTQTPRYLIKTRGQQVTLSCSPISGHRSVSWYQQTPGQGLQFLFEYFSETQRNKGNFPGRFSGRQFSNSRSEMNVSTLELGDSALYLCASADRVNTGELFFGEGSRLTVL.

V is TRBV7-2 and J is TRBJ2-2, with a weak D call TRBD2 (6 bases). V was shortened by 1 base and J by 4 bases, with 13 bases between the two germline ends. The germline CDR1 and CDR2 sequences are SGHTA and FQGNSA. The CDR3 runs 16 residues. CDR3 nucleotides: TGTGCCAGCAGCTTAGTGGGGGGTTTGATCACCGGGGAGCTGTTTTTT. Protein sequence: CASSLVGGLITGELFF.

This CDR3 reads CASSQERILNQPQHF. CDR3 bases: TGTGCCAGCAGCCAAGAACGGATCCTCAATCAGCCCCAGCATTTT. The rearrangement joins TRBV4-2 to TRBJ1-5; D uncertain. The V and J ends lost 0 bases and 3 bases respectively, with 9 bases between them. The CDR3 is 15 amino acids. Germline assignment: CDR1 LGHNA and CDR2 YNFKEQ.

The chain carries TRBV4-1 and TRBJ2-7; 7 bases match TRBD1. The CDR3 consists of 14 residues. V dropped 3 bases and J dropped 2; count of bases not matched to a gene: 4. From germline, CDR1 is MGHRA and CDR2 YSYEKL. Here the CDR3 DNA reads TGCGCCAGCAGCCACCCCGACAGGGCCTACGAGCAGTACTTC. As protein: CASSHPDRAYEQYF.

The gene calls are TRBV4-1 and TRBJ2-6; no definite D call. Trimming took 0 bases from V and 2 from J, leaving 11 bases between them. The CDR3 loop spans 17 amino acids. Germline V lookup: CDR1 MGHRA, CDR2 YSYEKL. DNA of the CDR3: TGCGCCAGCAGCCAAGATTATTTTGGTGCTGGGGCCAACGTCCTGACTTTC. Its protein is CASSQDYFGAGANVLTF.

The gene calls are TRBV18 and TRBJ2-7; perhaps TRBD2 as D (6 bases). This CDR3 spans 18 amino acids. The germline V gene encodes CDR1 KGHSH and CDR2 LQKENI. V was trimmed by 3 bases and J by 0 bases, leaving 21 bases between them. CDR3 loop: CASSPPRWGGLSSYEQYF. In nucleotides, the CDR3 is TGTGCCAGCTCACCCCCGAGGTGGGGAGGCCTCAGCTCCTACGAGCAGTACTTC.

Comments on this clone: No conserved phenylalanine or tryptophan ends this CDR3, so it is likely a read error. No DNA is shown, since the ends of the CDR3 on it are uncertain; the CDR3 is the one TCRdb lists. V gene TRBV21-1 combines with J gene TRBJ1-2. TRBV21-1 is reported as a pseudogene. The CDR3 has 9 amino acids, counting both end residues. The CDR3: CASSGLGLS.

The chain combines TRBV6-4 with TRBJ2-1; TRBD2 aligns across 11 bases. The CDR3 is 15 amino acids. Losses at the gene ends were 3 bases for V and 6 bases for J; bases not matched to a gene: 4. Germline values: CDR1 MRHNA, CDR2 SNTAGT. The CDR3 DNA is TGTGCCAGCAGTGAGGGACTAGCGGATATCAATGAGCAGTTCTTC. Its translation is CASSEGLADINEQFF.

This chain uses TRBV5-6 with TRBJ2-1; 11 bases fit TRBD2. The V and J ends lost 3 bases and 4 bases, in that order; junction bases with no gene match: 6. Looked up from germline, CDR1 is SGHDT and CDR2 is YYEEEE. CDR3 length: 16 residues. The CDR3 loop is CASSWWGLAEYNEQFF. The CDR3 DNA follows: TGTGCCAGCAGCTGGTGGGGACTAGCGGAGTACAATGAGCAGTTCTTC.

This clone came up many times. The chain employs TRBV5-6 and TRBJ2-7; 10 nucleotides align to TRBD1. The V gene end was trimmed by 3 bases and the J gene end by 4 bases; junction bases not matched to a gene: 7. Per the germline V gene, CDR1 is SGHDT and CDR2 is YYEEEE. The CDR3 is made up of 15 amino acids. CDR3 protein: CASSSADRGRYEQYF. As DNA, the CDR3 is TGTGCCAGCAGCTCTGCCGACAGGGGGCGGTACGAGCAGTACTTC.

This clone was detected only once. The chain joins TRBV9 to TRBJ2-7; possibly TRBD1 for D (7 bases). The V gene lost 0 bases and the J gene lost 6 bases, with 13 bases spanning the gap. Looked up from germline, CDR1 is SGDLS and CDR2 is YYNGEE. This CDR3 region has 14 residues. CDR3 DNA sequence: TGTGCCAGCAGCGTAGAGGCAGGGGGGTCCGAGCAGTACTTC. Its protein is CASSVEAGGSEQYF.

V gene TRBV6-5 combines with J gene TRBJ2-7; TRBD2 is a possible D gene (7 bases). The CDR3 is made up of 13 amino acids. Germline values: CDR1 MNHEY, CDR2 SVGAGI. V dropped 8 bases and J dropped 3 bases, with 14 bases sitting between them. CDR3 DNA sequence: TGTGCCAGCGGGGGGGGCGCTGGCTACGAGCAGTACTTC. It is translated as CASGGGAGYEQYF.

This chain connects TRBV27 to TRBJ2-1; TRBD1 agrees at 9 bases. Germline assignment: CDR1 MNHEY and CDR2 SMNVEV (reference sequence). V shed 1 base, J shed 8 bases, and the junction held 6 bases outside the gene matches. The CDR3 runs to 15 residues. This CDR3 reads CASSLWGQGDDEQFF. CDR3 in DNA: TGTGCCAGCAGTTTATGGGGACAGGGTGACGATGAGCAGTTCTTC.

This clone has just a few counts. V is TRBV28 and J is TRBJ1-2; the D is unclear. V lost 5 bases and J 4 bases, leaving 8 bases between the germline ends. CDR1 MDHEN and CDR2 SYDVKM come from the germline V gene. This CDR3 comprises 12 residues. As DNA, the CDR3 is TGTGCCAGCAGTACGGAAGGCTATGGCTACACCTTC. Residues: CASSTEGYGYTF.

J is TRBJ2-3 and V is TRBV4-2; a possible D gene is TRBD1 (6 bases). Trimming took off 0 bases at V and 5 bases at J, with 18 bases between the two ends. Per germline, CDR1 LGHNA and CDR2 YNFKEQ. The CDR3 is 17 amino acids. The DNA for the CDR3 is TGTGCCAGCAGCCAAGATGACAGGCCCATAAGGAGAGATACGCAGTATTTT. This encodes CASSQDDRPIRRDTQYF.